This TCR beta chain was identified in a study of blood T cell repertoires in COVID-19. About the research overall: PBMCs, B-cell-depleted T cells, or T cells were the source of the cDNA or gDNA that made up the material.

Germline CDR1 and CDR2: KGHSH and LQKENI. Trimming at V came to 2 bases and at J to 7 bases, leaving 13 bases not matched to a gene. The CDR3 has 16 amino acids. Original processing methods: Quantification of nucleated cells was approximated via reference gene primer amplification. The method was immunoSEQ multiplex PCR; TCRdb's version includes in-frame clones alone and lacks a portion of them. The V and J calls and clone size come from that table; D and trimming were worked out from the DNA. The sample holds fewer than 250,000 clones, more than 80% seen once. The participants were between 18 and 89 years old and came from 24 US areas. What the recovered Cohort 3 donors had was two negative PCRs, clearance, or symptom resolution.

Sample: PBMCs or T cells enriched from blood (not recorded which). The V gene is TRBV18, the J gene TRBJ1-1, with TRBD1 identical over 7 bases. The TCR was taken from a woman between 18 and 29 years old who had recovered from COVID-19. This CDR3 is CASSPTGQLVQNEAFF. In DNA, the CDR3 is TGTGCCAGCTCACCAACGGGACAGTTAGTACAGAATGAAGCTTTCTTT. Combining the CDR3 with reference TRBV18 and TRBJ1-1 gives the whole variable domain NAGVMQNPRHLVRRRGQEARLRCSPMKGHSHVYWYRQLPEEGLKFMVYLQKENIIDESGMPKERFSAEFPKEGPSILRIQQVVRGDSAAYFCASSPTGQLVQNEAFFGQGTRLTVV.